This entry lists 24 T cell receptor beta chains sequenced from one sample in a study of T-cell memory formation after mild COVID-19. One entry per CDR3 protein results from TCRdb running MiXCR on the 5' RACE reads. Of around 190,000 distinct CDR3 sequences listed, about 18% were seen once; the top ten hold 3.5% to 5%. Material: PBMCs or a T cell subset sorted from them (not recorded which). Every receptor here comes from a man aged 18 to 29 who had mild COVID-19 (a few samples of this study predate the infection). Cell type and time point are not known.

The chain carries TRBV11-1 and TRBJ1-1; TRBD1 is a possible D gene (5 bases). V lost 5 bases and J 4 bases, leaving 11 bases between the germline ends. Germline CDR1 is SGHAT and CDR2 is FQDESV (reference sequence). CDR3 size: 13 residues. Here the CDR3 DNA reads TGTGCCAGCAGCCGGCGCGGGGGCACTGAAGCTTTCTTT. As protein: CASSRRGGTEAFF.

This clonotype turned up a few times. This chain connects TRBV4-2 to TRBJ2-5; D not certain. The V gene lost 4 bases and the J gene lost 1 base, with 13 bases spanning the gap. This CDR3 is 15 amino acids long. Germline-derived CDR1 and CDR2 are LGHNA and YNFKEQ. The CDR3 is CASSLSPGSQETQYF. The CDR3 DNA is TGTGCCAGCAGCCTTTCTCCCGGCAGCCAAGAGACCCAGTACTTC.

This clonotype was counted a few times. The chain combines TRBV16 with TRBJ1-5; D might be TRBD1 (5 bases). The germline V gene encodes CDR1 KGHSY and CDR2 FQNENV. CDR3 length equals 14 residues. V shed 2 bases and J shed 7 bases, with 12 bases lying between them. The CDR3: CASSQGQMGQPQHF. CDR3 sequence (DNA): TGTGCCAGCAGCCAAGGACAAATGGGGCAGCCCCAGCATTTT.

CDR3 loop: CASSYTVREKLFF. The CDR3 DNA follows: TGTGCCAGCAGTTACACGGTCCGCGAAAAACTGTTTTTT. This chain joins TRBV6-5 and TRBJ1-4, with D hard to call. The germline V gene has CDR1 MNHEY and CDR2 SVGAGI. V was shortened by 2 bases and J by 8 bases, with 9 bases between the two germline ends. The CDR3 extends over 13 amino acids.

V gene TRBV27 combines with J gene TRBJ2-7; 9 bases are a match to TRBD1. Per germline, CDR1 MNHEY and CDR2 SMNVEV (reference sequence). The length of the CDR3 is 13 residues. V lost 6 bases and J lost 7; bases outside the gene matches: 7. The CDR3: CASRRQGGVEQYF. CDR3 bases: TGTGCCAGCAGGAGACAGGGGGGCGTAGAGCAGTACTTC.

In this sample, this clonotype turned up a few times. CDR3 coding DNA: TGCAGTGCTAGAGCGCCACAAGAGACCCAGTACTTC. It translates to CSARAPQETQYF. The V gene is TRBV20-1, the J gene TRBJ2-5; the D is unclear. V was cut by 1 base and J by 2 bases, with 5 bases left in between. The CDR3 is 12 amino acids. From germline, CDR1 is DFQATT and CDR2 SNEGSKA (reference sequence).

This clonotype has ten or more counts. The chain couples TRBV23-1 to TRBJ2-7, with a weak D call TRBD2 (6 bases). TRBV23-1 is an ORF; its function is uncertain. This CDR3 comprises 12 residues. Trimming removed 5 bases from V and 7 bases from J, with 12 bases in between. The CDR3 DNA is TGCGCCAGCAGTTTTGGGGGAGGAGAGCAGTACGTC. Translating gives CASSFGGGEQYV.

This clonotype was detected only a few times. The chain recombines TRBV12-3 or TRBV12-4 with TRBJ1-4, with D possibly TRBD1 on 6 matching bases. Between the trimmed V and J ends, which lost 6 bases and 8 bases, there was a span of 19 bases. The CDR3 extends over 15 amino acids. CDR3 DNA sequence: TGTGCCAGCAGCCAACGACGGGGGCGCGGGGAAAAACTGTTTTTT. Translated, it gives CASSQRRGRGEKLFF.

At least ten counts were recorded for this clonotype. V and J are TRBV12-3 or TRBV12-4 and TRBJ2-7; D is unresolved. V lost 3 bases to trimming and J lost 0 bases, with 12 bases between them. This CDR3 is built from 15 residues. CDR3 in amino acids: CASSFSRSNSYEQYF. In DNA, the CDR3 is TGTGCCAGCAGTTTTAGTAGGTCAAACTCCTACGAGCAGTACTTC.

This clonotype has more than one count but fewer than ten. This rearrangement joins TRBV7-8 to TRBJ1-2; tentative D call: TRBD1 (5 bases). Germline V gene lookup returns CDR1 SGHVS and CDR2 FQNEAQ. CDR3 length: 12 amino acids. V lost 0 bases and J 13 bases, leaving 12 bases between the germline ends. Here the CDR3 reads CASSLAGQQATF. For the CDR3, the DNA is TGTGCCAGCAGCTTAGCGGGCCAACAGGCCACCTTC.

The chain links TRBV5-5 to TRBJ2-7, with 12 bases lining up with TRBD2. The CDR3 totals 17 residues. The ends lost 0 bases at V and 0 bases at J; junction bases unmatched: 4. CDR1 is SGHKS and CDR2 is YYEKEE in the germline V gene (reference sequence). Here the CDR3 DNA reads TGTGCCAGCAGCTTGGCCCTAGCGGGGGGGAGCTCCTACGAGCAGTACTTC. It is translated as CASSLALAGGSSYEQYF. Together with reference TRBV5-5 and TRBJ2-7, the CDR3 gives the full variable domain: DAGVTQSPTHLIKTRGQQVTLRCSPISGHKSVSWYQQVLGQGPQFIFQYYEKEERGRGNFPDRFSARQFPNYSSELNVNALLLGDSALYLCASSLALAGGSSYEQYFGPGTRLTVT.

This clonotype was detected only once. The chain combines TRBV28 with TRBJ2-6; D remains unclear. Between the trimmed V and J ends, which lost 7 bases and 0 bases, there was a span of 7 bases. Germline V gene data show CDR1 as MDHEN and CDR2 as SYDVKM. This CDR3 has 14 residues. CDR3 bases: TGTGCCAGCACCGTGAGCTCTGGGGCCAACGTCCTGACTTTC. Amino acids: CASTVSSGANVLTF.

This clonotype showed up just a few times. This sequence joins TRBV30 and TRBJ1-2, with D unclear. Trimming removed 0 bases from V and 8 bases from J, with 13 bases in between. This CDR3 region has 13 residues. CDR1 is GTSNPN and CDR2 is SVGIG in the germline V gene (reference sequence). CDR3 protein: CAWSVKPVGGYTF. CDR3 coding DNA: TGTGCCTGGAGTGTTAAGCCCGTGGGGGGCTACACCTTC.

The chain links TRBV20-1 to TRBJ2-7; D unclear. Between the trimmed V and J ends, which lost 5 bases and 1 base, there was a span of 18 bases. Germline assignment: CDR1 DFQATT and CDR2 SNEGSKA (reference sequence). The CDR3 runs 15 residues. CDR3 DNA: TGCAGTGCTCAGCAACCGGGTGACGAGTCCTACGAGCAGTACTTC. Translating it yields CSAQQPGDESYEQYF.

This clonotype was recorded at least ten times. The chain combines TRBV7-2 with TRBJ1-2; D perhaps matches TRBD1 (6 bases). CDR1 is SGHTA, CDR2 FQGNSA, per germline. The CDR3 sequence is 14 residues long. Trimming cost V 6 bases and J 2 bases, with 13 bases left between them. CDR3 sequence (DNA): TGTGCCAGCAGTACCCCGGGACAAAACTATGGCTACACCTTC. Translating it yields CASSTPGQNYGYTF.

The rearrangement joins TRBV20-1 to TRBJ2-3; D may be TRBD2 (6 bases). The CDR3 is made up of 15 amino acids. V lost 6 bases and J lost 2, with 18 bases in between. Germline V gene sequence: CDR1 DFQATT, CDR2 SNEGSKA (reference sequence). The CDR3 bases are TGCAGTGCAATCCGTCCGGGAGACACCACAGATACGCAGTATTTT. It codes for CSAIRPGDTTDTQYF.

This chain joins TRBV20-1 and TRBJ1-5; no definite D call. V shed 1 base and J shed 6 bases, with 13 bases lying between them. This CDR3 comprises 14 residues. Per the germline V gene, CDR1 is DFQATT and CDR2 is SNEGSKA (reference sequence). The DNA for the CDR3 is TGCAGTGCTAGAGTGGAGGTCGGTGGTCAGCCCCAGCATTTT. Protein product: CSARVEVGGQPQHF.

The chain links TRBV4-1 to TRBJ2-7; no clear D gene. The CDR3 spans 15 residues. The V gene lost 6 bases and the J gene lost 2 bases, with 17 bases spanning the gap. Per the germline V gene, CDR1 is MGHRA and CDR2 is YSYEKL. The CDR3 coding sequence is TGCGCCAGCAGGCAGTTTCTAGGTAATACCTACGAGCAGTACTTC. Amino acid sequence: CASRQFLGNTYEQYF.

The chain employs TRBV7-2 and TRBJ2-1; D is unclear. This CDR3 has 15 residues. Germline V gene lookup returns CDR1 SGHTA and CDR2 FQGNSA. The V gene lost 4 bases and the J gene lost 4 bases, with 14 bases spanning the gap. CDR3 loop: CASSSPRLGYNEQFF. The CDR3 DNA follows: TGTGCCAGCAGCTCCCCGCGCCTTGGATACAATGAGCAGTTCTTC.

CDR3 in DNA: TGTGCCAGCAGCCGAGACAGAGTAGACACCATATATTTT. It codes for CASSRDRVDTIYF. This chain connects TRBV12-3 or TRBV12-4 to TRBJ1-3, with TRBD1 as a possible D gene (5 bases). CDR3 length equals 13 residues. V gave up 6 bases and J gave up 8 bases, with 14 bases separating them.

This clonotype showed up just a few times. This chain joins TRBV6-2 or TRBV6-3 and TRBJ1-2, with D uncertain. Germline V gene sequence: CDR1 MNHEY, CDR2 SVGEGT. This CDR3 is built from 13 residues. V was shortened by 2 bases and J by 8 bases, with 12 bases between the two germline ends. DNA of the CDR3: TGTGCCAGCAGTTACGAGAGGGTCCGCGGCTACACCTTC. It yields the protein CASSYERVRGYTF.

This clonotype showed up just a few times. This chain connects TRBV11-2 to TRBJ1-2; the D is unclear. Trimming stripped 5 bases from V and 4 bases from J, with 14 bases between. This CDR3 is built from 14 residues. The germline V gene has CDR1 SGHAT and CDR2 FQNNGV. The CDR3 region is CASSPLGYGYGYTF. CDR3 DNA sequence: TGTGCCAGCAGCCCCCTCGGGTATGGCTATGGCTACACCTTC. Filled out from reference TRBV11-2 and TRBJ1-2, the complete variable domain reads EAGVAQSPRYKIIEKRQSVAFWCNPISGHATLYWYQQILGQGPKLLIQFQNNGVVDDSQLPKDRFSAERLKGVDSTLKIQPAKLEDSAVYLCASSPLGYGYGYTFGSGTRLTVV.

This clonotype was detected once. The chain has TRBV7-2 and TRBJ2-7; either TRBD1 or TRBD2 may supply D (5 bases each). The CDR3 runs 16 residues. Trimming stripped 5 bases from V and 0 bases from J, with 17 bases between. Per germline, CDR1 SGHTA and CDR2 FQGNSA. CDR3 sequence: CASSLRTGPLSYEQYF. Written as DNA, the CDR3 is TGTGCCAGCAGCCTAAGGACGGGGCCCCTCTCCTACGAGCAGTACTTC.

This clonotype was detected only a few times. This rearrangement joins TRBV28 to TRBJ1-2; D unresolved. This CDR3 comprises 9 residues. From germline, CDR1 is MDHEN and CDR2 SYDVKM. V was clipped by 3 bases and J by 9 bases, with 2 bases between them. In nucleotides, the CDR3 is TGTGCCAGCAGTTTCCGCTACACCTTC. It codes for CASSFRYTF.